One and the same sample provided the 22 T cell receptor beta chains below, sequenced in a study of blood T cells in healthy people across ages. Next came a second PCR, run for about 7 to 12 cycles, which used a sample-barcoded 5' primer along with a J-beta primer mix. TCRdb called the 5' RACE reads again in MiXCR, with one record for every CDR3 protein. The table has more than 1,400,000 distinct CDR3 sequences, around 39% seen once. The specimen was blood. These receptors came from a woman aged 18-29 years in good health.

This clonotype was counted only a few times. The V gene is TRBV5-1, the J gene TRBJ1-4, with D possibly matching TRBD1 (6 bases). V was cut by 4 bases and J by 5 bases, with 15 bases left in between. Germline loops: CDR1 SGHRS, CDR2 YFSETQ. The length of the CDR3 is 15 residues. The CDR3 protein is CASSLDRGANEKLFF. For the CDR3, the DNA is TGCGCCAGCAGCCTGGATCGGGGGGCAAATGAAAAACTGTTTTTT.

The rearrangement links TRBV6-5 to TRBJ2-3; no clear D. V was cut by 6 bases and J by 2 bases, with 12 bases left in between. Germline values: CDR1 MNHEY, CDR2 SVGAGI. The CDR3 has 14 residues. The CDR3 nucleotides are TGTGCCAGCAGCCTAAATAAGATCACAGATACGCAGTATTTT. Translated: CASSLNKITDTQYF.

The gene calls are TRBV27 and TRBJ2-5, with a weak D call TRBD2 (5 bases). The J call could be wrong; TRBJ2-7 is a better fit for the DNA end. The CDR3 totals 13 residues. Germline V lookup: CDR1 MNHEY, CDR2 SMNVEV (reference sequence). CDR3 loop: CASSSTRPDEQYF. DNA of the CDR3: TGTGCCAGCAGTTCCACTAGACCAGACGAGCAGTACTTC.

The chain carries TRBV20-1 and TRBJ2-1; 7 bases line up with TRBD1. The CDR3 contains 14 residues. Germline CDR1 reads DFQATT; CDR2 reads SNEGSKA (reference sequence). Unmatched junction bases numbered 4, after V lost 3 bases and J lost 2 bases. The CDR3: CSARTGRPYNEQFF. CDR3 sequence (DNA): TGCAGTGCTAGGACAGGGCGCCCCTACAATGAGCAGTTCTTC.

This chain connects TRBV30 to TRBJ2-3; 9 nucleotides match TRBD2. The germline CDR1 and CDR2 sequences are GTSNPN and SVGIG (reference sequence). This CDR3 has 13 residues. Trimming at V came to 4 bases and at J to 5 bases, leaving 4 bases not matched to a gene. CDR3 sequence reads: CAWTSGKGDTQYF. The DNA for the CDR3 is TGTGCCTGGACTAGCGGGAAGGGAGATACGCAGTATTTT. The variable domain in full, with the rest retrieved from reference TRBV30 and TRBJ2-3, is SQTIHQWPATLVQPVGSPLSLECTVEGTSNPNLYWYRQAAGRGLQLLFYSVGIGQISSEVPQNLSASRPQDRQFILSSKKLLLSDSGFYLCAWTSGKGDTQYFGPGTRLTVL.

The V and J genes are TRBV11-2 and TRBJ1-2, with D possibly TRBD1 on 5 matching bases. The CDR3 has 13 amino acids. Between the trimmed V and J ends, which lost 5 bases and 8 bases, there was a span of 15 bases. Germline lookup yields CDR1 SGHAT and CDR2 FQNNGV. The CDR3 reads CASSHQGPEGYTF. The CDR3 DNA reads as TGTGCCAGCAGCCACCAGGGACCGGAGGGCTACACCTTC.

The chain recombines TRBV7-9 with TRBJ2-2, with 9 bases lining up with TRBD2. Germline V gene data show CDR1 as SEHNR and CDR2 as FQNEAQ (reference sequence). Germline trimming cut 3 bases from V and 4 bases from J; bases unmatched to any gene: 6. This CDR3 region has 16 residues. The CDR3 spells CASSFGLAGTTGELFF. CDR3 nucleotide sequence: TGTGCCAGCAGCTTTGGTCTAGCGGGAACCACCGGGGAGCTGTTTTTT.

Concerning this clonotype itself: The junction differs from germline at one of its ends, possibly a read error. The J gene is TRBJ2-7, the V gene TRBV5-6; D is perhaps TRBD1 or TRBD2 (6 bases each). The CDR3 totals 15 residues. Germline lookup yields CDR1 SGHDT and CDR2 YYEEEE. CDR3 amino acids: CVSSYGTGAQGEQYF. The CDR3 DNA sequence: TGTGTCAGCAGCTACGGAACGGGGGCCCAGGGCGAGCAGTACTTC.

The chain links TRBV10-3 to TRBJ1-5; D remains unclear. This CDR3 is built from 13 residues. V shed 11 bases and J shed 3 bases, with 14 bases lying between them. From germline, CDR1 is ENHRY and CDR2 SYGVKD. The CDR3 DNA follows: TGTGCCGCGGGAGAGGCGAACAATCAGCCCCAGCATTTT. Translated, it gives CAAGEANNQPQHF.

The chain couples TRBV6-1 to TRBJ2-3; D gene unclear. V lost 3 bases and J lost 1, with 8 bases in between. The CDR3 spans 14 residues. CDR1 and CDR2 (germline): MNHNS, SASEGT. CDR3 coding DNA: TGTGCCAGCAGTGACCGAGCTCGCACAGATACGCAGTATTTT. Translated, it gives CASSDRARTDTQYF.

The chain carries TRBV5-1 and TRBJ2-5; D may be TRBD2 (6 bases). The V and J ends lost 0 bases and 2 bases respectively, with 17 bases between them. The CDR3 consists of 17 residues. Looked up from germline, CDR1 is SGHRS and CDR2 is YFSETQ. The CDR3 region has the DNA TGCGCCAGCAGCTTGGTGGGTCCAGCGGGCTTTCAAGAGACCCAGTACTTC. This codes for CASSLVGPAGFQETQYF. Variable domain in full (rest from reference TRBV5-1 and TRBJ2-5): KAGVTQTPRYLIKTRGQQVTLSCSPISGHRSVSWYQQTPGQGLQFLFEYFSETQRNKGNFPGRFSGRQFSNSRSEMNVSTLELGDSALYLCASSLVGPAGFQETQYFGPGTRLLVL.

As concerns this clonotype: The junction departs from germline at one end; a sequencing error may be responsible. This chain uses TRBV15 with TRBJ2-4; 7 bases align to TRBD2. TRBJ2-7 explains the end of the DNA better; the J call may be wrong. This CDR3 is 15 amino acids long. CDR1 and CDR2 from the germline V gene are LNHNV and YYDKDF (reference sequence). CDR3 protein: CAISRDRGDYYEQYF. The CDR3 DNA follows: TGTGCCATCAGCAGAGATCGGGGGGACTACTACGAGCAGTACTTC.

The gene calls are TRBV7-9 and TRBJ2-5; TRBD2 agrees at 10 bases. With 4 bases clipped from V and 11 bases from J, the junction kept 16 bases outside the gene matches. This CDR3 is 16 amino acids long. Germline V gives CDR1 SEHNR, CDR2 FQNEAQ (reference sequence). The CDR3 sequence is CASSSSPGLANNEQYF. CDR3 nucleotide sequence: TGTGCCAGCAGCTCTTCCCCGGGACTAGCGAACAATGAGCAGTACTTC.

This clonotype was seen once. The gene calls are TRBV6-5 and TRBJ2-2; no clear D. This CDR3 has 14 amino acids. Trimming removed 5 bases from V and 4 bases from J, with 11 bases in between. Germline lookup yields CDR1 MNHEY and CDR2 SVGAGI. The CDR3 sequence: CASSTVVFTGELFF. CDR3 coding DNA: TGTGCCAGCAGTACGGTAGTATTCACCGGGGAGCTGTTTTTT.

The gene calls are TRBV20-1 and TRBJ2-5; 8 bases align to TRBD1. Germline V CDR1 and CDR2: DFQATT, SNEGSKA (reference sequence). The length of the CDR3 is 13 residues. After removal of 5 bases from V and 2 bases from J, the junction contained 4 bases not matched to a gene. The CDR3 nucleotides read TGCAGTGCTCAGCGGACAGGGCAAGAGACCCAGTACTTC. Amino acid sequence: CSAQRTGQETQYF.

The rearrangement joins TRBV30 to TRBJ1-2; D gene ambiguous. The CDR3 runs 12 residues. The V gene's germline CDR1 is GTSNPN and CDR2 SVGIG (reference sequence). V lost 4 bases, J lost 8 bases, and 14 bases lay in between. The CDR3 nucleotides are TGTGCCTGGATACAAGACCGTGGCGGCTACACCTTC. Translation gives CAWIQDRGGYTF. Full variable domain (missing parts from reference TRBV30 and TRBJ1-2): SQTIHQWPATLVQPVGSPLSLECTVEGTSNPNLYWYRQAAGRGLQLLFYSVGIGQISSEVPQNLSASRPQDRQFILSSKKLLLSDSGFYLCAWIQDRGGYTFGSGTRLTVV.

The chain joins TRBV10-3 to TRBJ1-5; 10 bases are a match to TRBD1. The CDR3 loop spans 15 amino acids. J gave up 3 bases and V 10 bases, and 9 bases lay outside the gene matches. In germline, CDR1 is ENHRY, CDR2 SYGVKD. This CDR3 is CATQPGQGLNQPQHF. CDR3 in DNA: TGTGCCACCCAACCGGGACAGGGGCTCAATCAGCCCCAGCATTTT.

V and J are TRBV3-1 and TRBJ2-7; D is perhaps TRBD2 (7 bases). This CDR3 region has 15 residues. The ends were cut back, 8 bases at V and 0 bases at J, with 17 bases in the middle. CDR1 and CDR2 from the germline V gene are LGHDT and YNNKEL (reference sequence). The CDR3 region has the DNA TGTGCCAGCCGCAAAGGGGGGGGCAACTCCTACGAGCAGTACTTC. This codes for CASRKGGGNSYEQYF.

CDR3 nucleotides: TGTGCCAGCAGCCAAGATGAAGGACAGGGAGGGATCTATGGCTACACCTTC. It codes for CASSQDEGQGGIYGYTF. The V and J genes are TRBV14 and TRBJ1-2; 8 positions agree with TRBD1. The germline CDR1 and CDR2 sequences are SGHDN and FVKESK. The CDR3 is 17 amino acids. J gave up 4 bases and V 0 bases, and 10 bases lay outside the gene matches.

This clonotype occurred many times. The chain recombines TRBV7-2 with TRBJ2-3; D is possibly TRBD1 or TRBD2 (6 bases each). This CDR3 region has 16 residues. V lost 1 base and J lost 1, with 12 bases in between. CDR1 SGHTA and CDR2 FQGNSA come from the germline V gene. CDR3 in amino acids: CASSLGGRGGTDTQYF. The DNA of the CDR3 is TGTGCCAGCAGCTTAGGGGGAAGGGGGGGCACAGATACGCAGTATTTT.

V gene TRBV9 combines with J gene TRBJ2-2; D ambiguous. Germline CDR1 SGDLS, CDR2 YYNGEE. Trimming pared 0 bases from V and 7 bases from J, leaving 4 bases between. The CDR3 totals 12 residues. The CDR3 spells CASSVANGELFF. The CDR3, as DNA: TGTGCCAGCAGCGTAGCTAACGGGGAGCTGTTTTTT.

V and J are TRBV4-1 and TRBJ2-1; no firm D call. Germline loops: CDR1 MGHRA, CDR2 YSYEKL. This CDR3 is built from 15 residues. The V end lost 0 bases, the J end lost 8 bases, and 14 bases lay between the germline ends. The CDR3 DNA is TGCGCCAGCAGCCAAGAACGAGCCCCCCGGCATGAGCAGTTCTTC. It encodes CASSQERAPRHEQFF.